The TCR beta chain described here comes from a study of cytomegalovirus exposure and HLA in healthy donors (dated by TCRdb to about 2017). Describing the broader study: An earlier analysis of about 530 of the donors reported over 250 Gb of sequence data and 117 million unique TCR beta sequences obtained from about 170 million T cells. In addition to the first cohort of around 670 subjects, a separate validation cohort of 120 different subjects was used. To predict cytomegalovirus infection status, the study brought together high-throughput TCR immunosequencing, statistical association of individual TCRs with disease status, and machine learning. The number of typed donors differed by locus: about 620-640 for A, B, C, DRB1 and DQB1; 500 to 550 for DQA1; fewer than 610 for DPA1; and about 450 for DPB1. Rather than using new phenotypic data, the later analysis identified candidate immune exposures from TCR beta sequences and from how often those sequences occurred across donors. Donor age, sex, ethnicity and CMV serostatus were collected together with the repertoire data. Because of strong linkage in the cohort, a handful of DR-DQ haplotypes were treated as single units for association and clustering. Class I and class II HLA loci were covered by the typing at four-digit resolution. On average, 235,054 unique TCR beta nucleotide sequences were sequenced per donor among some 420 genotyped donors of the cohort, with roughly 18% of those sequences being non-productive. The genetic ancestry cluster associated with self-reported Caucasian donors included around 76% of the 300 to 450 genotyped donors. The aim of the study was to test whether cataloging public T cell receptors could identify signatures of past pathogen exposure. In an earlier analysis of 587 of the donors, high-throughput TCR beta sequencing was used to judge whether each TCR beta V gene segment behaved as functional or pseudogenic. All discovery cohort repertoires had been generated on a single sequencing platform. Using immunosequencing, the study profiled T cell repertoires from about 650 subjects and related those repertoires to cytomegalovirus serostatus. To study patterns of TCR occurrence, a later analysis re-analyzed previously published TCR beta repertoires from more than 550 donors and added high-resolution HLA genotyping. Around 330 gigabases of sequencing data and approximately 91 million unique TCR sequences made up an early release that covered under 750 HLA-typed donors. A later genetic analysis took genome-wide SNP genotypes for about 65% of the roughly 670 donors and used that subset as a discovery cohort.

The library was made by the immunoSEQ multiplex PCR assay. The multiplex PCR relied on a mix of 60 forward primers for TCR Vbeta segments and 13 reverse primers for TCR Jbeta segments. A multiplex PCR assay on genomic DNA amplified the CDR3 region of rearranged TCR beta genes. The amplified TCR beta libraries were sequenced on the Illumina HiSeq System as 87-base-pair reads. The paper's data handling went like this. In a later analysis, some 80 million unique TCR beta chains were counted across the 666 repertoires, and approximately 11 million of these chains were shared by at least two donors. Raw reads were error-corrected and collapsed into unique sequences by a nearest-neighbor algorithm in which closely related sequences were merged to remove PCR and sequencing errors. CDR3 sequences were aligned to IMGT reference sequences to assign V, D and J gene segments. For a sequence to be retained, at least a six-nucleotide match to both a V gene segment and a J gene segment was required. A rearrangement counted as productive if the CDR3 had no stop codons and remained in frame with V and J, and every other rearrangement counted as non-productive. Following IMGT convention, CDR3 was defined as the stretch from the second conserved V-encoded cysteine up to the conserved J-encoded phenylalanine. In an earlier analysis of more than 550 of the donors, sequences lacking an unambiguous match to a single V gene segment were excluded. An earlier analysis of a few hundred of the donors called V segments functional above 56.7% productive rearrangements and segregating when the between-donor standard deviation exceeded 5%. A statistical classification framework was built to diagnose cytomegalovirus status from the catalog of TCR beta chain sequences. In a later analysis, TCR nucleotide sequences were compared against IMGT/GENE-DB human TR gene sequences so that V and J genes could be assigned. Using the TCRdist pipeline, a later analysis assigned CDR3 sequences along with most-parsimonious VDJ recombination scenarios. In a later analysis, each TCR beta chain was defined by its CDR3 amino acid sequence together with its V-gene family, and reads without a unique V-gene family were excluded. To address suspected cross-contamination and a sequencing artifact, a later analysis removed 592 highly shared, low-generation-probability nucleotide sequences. For each public chain, a later analysis derived a clonal expansion index from normalized ranks of inferred template counts within each repertoire. In a later analysis, generation probabilities were computed with a VDJ recombination model fitted to out-of-frame rearrangements, and the resulting probabilities were checked against IGoR. A later analysis scored TCR-TCR, TCR-HLA and TCR-CMV co-occurrence with hypergeometric tests, applying a repertoire-size bias correction to TCR pairs. A later analysis estimated false discovery rates by permuting HLA or CMV assignments 20 times. In a later analysis, co-occurring TCRs were grouped using DBSCAN, with TCRdist sequence similarity added in when clustering inside HLA-allele-positive subsets. Repertoires with fewer than 30,000 or more than 120,000 public chains, plus five repertoires with anomalous nucleotide sharing, were excluded from co-occurrence clustering. TCRdb limited this immuneACCESS table to in-frame rearrangements with V and J called. A share of clones is missing; checked studies link under half to unresolved V genes, and the rest is unexplained. V and J calls and clone size are those listed in that table; D and trimming were worked out from the DNA. Recorded for this sample are 90,000 to 120,000 clones; over 75% of them occurred a single time. Of the sample, approximately 4.5% is held by the ten largest clones.

The cohort comprised hundreds of healthy bone marrow donors. All cohort members were sampled while nominally healthy, although unrecorded immune exposures were likely present. The donor tested CMV seronegative, placing the donor among the 350 or so seronegative members of the cohort. Every donor gave a peripheral blood sample, and the peripheral blood mononuclear cells from that sample were used for TCR beta sequencing. The Qiagen DNeasy Blood Extraction Kit was used to extract genomic DNA from the blood cell samples. The study at large found these results: Some IMGT-functional V segments, including TRBV6-2 and TRBV6-3, could not be distinguished by the 87-base-pair reads and were therefore excluded. Because HLA typing was missing for some donors at each locus, association tests included only the typed subset. V-gene and J-gene trimming of TCR beta chains was associated with a missense DCLRE1C variant in a later genetic analysis, and the association was replicated in an independent cohort. The only immune exposure information available for the cohort was CMV serostatus. At a false discovery rate of 0.05, a later analysis linked approximately 18,000 TCR beta sequences to specific HLA alleles. Presence/absence analyses assumed roughly uniform sequencing depth across donors, an assumption that may not hold. According to a later analysis, most CMV-associated TCR beta chains appeared to be HLA-restricted, and the HLA associations seemed to be driven largely by CMV exposure. A total of roughly 160 TCR beta chains were listed by the study as associated with cytomegalovirus. A later analysis found that TCR association rates varied across HLA loci, with DRB1 alleles showing the most associated TCRs and HLA-C alleles the fewest. Only TCR beta chains were sequenced in this cohort, and the absence of alpha or paired-chain data limited detectable features. According to the authors, the approach could potentially be generalized to other disease states and immunological phenotypes. The classifier was reported to diagnose cytomegalovirus status with high specificity and sensitivity in both the original cohort and the validation cohort. In an earlier analysis of roughly 500 of the donors, most TCR beta V segments appeared in productive rearrangements about 90% or about 30% of the time, broadly matching IMGT annotations. A few of the identified cytomegalovirus-associated TCR beta chains were confirmed in vitro to be specific for cytomegalovirus antigens. Linkage disequilibrium might explain the correlated functional status among segregating V segments, but an unknown experimental factor could not be excluded. According to a later genetic analysis, donors in an Asian-associated ancestry cluster had fewer N-insertions in productive TCRs than the roughly 670-donor mean. The earlier analysis of almost 600 of the donors excluded over 15 rarely observed V segments, including chromosome 9 orphons, because counts were too low. A cluster of highly shared sequence variants was judged likely to be a technical artifact of the sequencing pipeline. A further reported finding was that TCR beta sequences accurately predicted the HLA-A and HLA-B alleles for most subjects in the first cohort. While some public TCRs were present in many individuals, most TCR sequences turned up only very rarely across donors. A later analysis reported that several top co-occurrence clusters appeared linked to parvovirus B19, influenza, CMV and Epstein-Barr virus. Compared with equally common non-associated chains, HLA-associated TCR beta chains in a later analysis were more clonally expanded and had lower generation probabilities. When HLA alleles, especially DR and DQ, strongly co-occurred, attributing TCR associations to individual alleles was difficult.

Note on this clone: This receptor's antigen is unknown. Base quality data are lacking; no much larger clone is found one base away.

Here V drops 3 bases and J drops 0 bases, and the junction holds 6 bases not matched to any gene. CDR1 and CDR2, looked up from the germline V gene, are MDHEN and SYDVKM. Taken from cysteine to phenylalanine, the CDR3 has 16 residues. The kept DNA is CDR3 alone, 48 bases in frame from the first base. The sequenced material came from PBMCs. This receptor was identified in a male donor in good health and CMV-seronegative. The chain is made from TRBV28 and TRBJ2-7, with 9 middle bases fitting TRBD1. The DNA is TGTGCCAGCAGTTTTTCCGGGACAGGGAACTCCTACGAGCAGTACTTC. Translated, it reads CASSFSGTGNSYEQYF.